This T cell receptor (beta chain) was identified during a study of control samples from healthy donors and cancer patients. Profiled with immunoSEQ multiplex PCR; TCRdb holds only in-frame clones, not every one. The table has 110,000 to 150,000 clones, 90% to 95% seen once. This clone was seen a few times. Trimming took off 4 bases at V and 8 bases at J, with 8 bases between the two ends. The CDR3 runs to 12 residues. The sequencing sample was made of PBMCs. The V call is TRBV23-1, the J call TRBJ1-4, with D hard to call. TRBV23-1 belongs to the ORF category, with a function that is uncertain. The receptor's source is a man aged 55 to 70 with colorectal cancer. Here the CDR3 reads CASSLPGEKLFF. The CDR3, as DNA: TGCGCCAGCAGTCTACCAGGCGAAAAACTGTTTTTT.